The rows below give T cell receptor beta chains drawn from one sample of a study of cytomegalovirus exposure and HLA in healthy donors. Here immunoSEQ multiplex PCR was the method, and the copy in TCRdb shows in-frame clones only, minus some. The table includes roughly 230,000 clones, around nine tenths detected once. The material sequenced was PBMCs. The receptors stem from a girl aged 2-10 years in good health and CMV-seronegative. Both conserved end residues are trimmed from each CDR3. A D gene is named only where the DNA matches it firmly.

cdr3_aa v_call d_call j_call
ASRGQVSEGYT TRBV2 TRBD1 TRBJ1-2
ASSYSPGVNQPQH TRBV9 - TRBJ1-5
ASSPLAGGPNGELF TRBV7-7 TRBD2 TRBJ2-2
ASSSSRVSGGGDTQY TRBV19 - TRBJ2-3
ASSLVSTASYEQY TRBV11-2 - TRBJ2-7
ASSRDLITYEQY TRBV13 - TRBJ2-7
ASLRGAGANSPLH TRBV10-2 - TRBJ1-6
ASSLGTGYSYEQY TRBV18 TRBD1 TRBJ2-7
ASSLLRAPDTQY TRBV14 - TRBJ2-3
ASTRTENTGELF TRBV7-9 - TRBJ2-2
ASSPRLALAYEQY TRBV19 TRBD2 TRBJ2-7
ASSGGSGWAF TRBV7-8 - TRBJ1-1
ASSLVASTYEQY TRBV11-2 - TRBJ2-7
ASSLREPDRRLEF TRBV27 - TRBJ2-1
ASSFQSRTDTQY TRBV7-9 - TRBJ2-3
ASSASGGGETQY TRBV9 TRBD2 TRBJ2-5
ASSRAGGGGDTQY TRBV9 TRBD2 TRBJ2-3
ASSAGGPTEAF TRBV6-1 - TRBJ1-1
ASSFGDRGSYNSPLH TRBV5-1 TRBD1 TRBJ1-6
AGGTGNYGYT TRBV28 TRBD1 TRBJ1-2
AWSPRQGTNEKLF TRBV30 TRBD1 TRBJ1-4
ATSRVTGTGQTEAF TRBV15 TRBD1 TRBJ1-1
ASSRTGTSGYEQY TRBV19 TRBD2 TRBJ2-7
ASSLTGSDEVAF TRBV5-1 - TRBJ1-1
ASISPNYNEQF TRBV6-6 - TRBJ2-1
ASSITPTSGGPNTGELF TRBV6-4 TRBD2 TRBJ2-2
ASAIRARTEAF TRBV19 - TRBJ1-1
ASSLASSGRVNEQF TRBV11-3 TRBD2 TRBJ2-1
ASAPGRGSQETQY TRBV6-5 - TRBJ2-5
ASSQEPGGPGELF TRBV4-1 TRBD1 TRBJ2-2
AGAPPGTSAEQY TRBV30 TRBD2 TRBJ2-7
ASSLDAVSYEQY TRBV5-1 - -
ASSVGTSGINQETQY TRBV9 TRBD2 TRBJ2-5
ASSPPSASTDTQY TRBV28 - TRBJ2-3
ASRPTGGTEAF TRBV2 TRBD1 TRBJ1-1
ASSSRTGGRNSPLH TRBV7-2 TRBD1 TRBJ1-6
AWSPGLPGGEQF TRBV30 TRBD2 TRBJ2-1
ASSHDRRNSPLH TRBV5-6 - TRBJ1-6
ASSLADRGTYEQY TRBV7-2 TRBD1 TRBJ2-7
ASSVAPGSYNEQF TRBV9 - TRBJ2-1
ASSSMTSGTVEQF TRBV5-1 TRBD2 TRBJ2-1
ASNGHRGLGANVLT TRBV13 TRBD1 TRBJ2-6
ASSPRLAGGPFNEQF TRBV6-4 TRBD2 TRBJ2-1
ASSPTGGADPQH TRBV7-8 TRBD1 TRBJ1-5